This T cell receptor (beta chain) stems from a study of PD-1 blockade in classical Hodgkin lymphoma. Of note for this clone: Its antigen is as yet unknown.

Method: immunoSEQ multiplex PCR; TCRdb's copy keeps in-frame clones and lacks some. The sample holds about 17,000 clones, 60% to 85% seen once. Study outcomes and limitations: It was among complete responders that baseline diversity resembled that of newly diagnosed patients. Differences between repertoires have undefined causes, possibly disease activity or prior therapy. It was CD4+ TCR diversity, not CD8+, that rose significantly by C4D1.

Time point indicated: cycle 4 day 1 (C4D1), after more than 5 weeks of nivolumab. Patients all relapsed after autologous stem cell transplantation, and there was variation in brentuximab vedotin exposure. Using magnetic negative selection, the CD4+ T cells were separated out of thawed PBMCs. CDR3 length: 13 residues. The germline gives CDR1 LNHDA, CDR2 SQIVND (reference sequence). Trimming pared 8 bases from V and 8 bases from J, leaving 13 bases between. The rearrangement joins TRBV19 to TRBJ1-6; D is unresolved. Sequenced material: CD4+ T cells from blood, taken before the fourth cycle of nivolumab. The receptor was derived from a human donor with classical Hodgkin lymphoma. The CDR3: CASAPVEDSPLHF. As DNA, the CDR3 is TGTGCCAGTGCCCCGGTCGAGGATTCACCCCTCCACTTT.